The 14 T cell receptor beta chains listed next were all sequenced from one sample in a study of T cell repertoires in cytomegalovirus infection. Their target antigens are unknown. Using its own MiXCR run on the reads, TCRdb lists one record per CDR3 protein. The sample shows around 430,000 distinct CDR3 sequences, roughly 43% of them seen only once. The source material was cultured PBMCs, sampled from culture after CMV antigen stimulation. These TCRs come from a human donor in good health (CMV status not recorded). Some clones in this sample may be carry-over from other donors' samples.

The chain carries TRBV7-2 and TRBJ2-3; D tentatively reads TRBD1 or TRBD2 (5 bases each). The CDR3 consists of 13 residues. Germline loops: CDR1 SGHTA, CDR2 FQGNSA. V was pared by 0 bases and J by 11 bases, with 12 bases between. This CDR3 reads CASSLARGAGQYF. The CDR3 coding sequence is TGTGCCAGCAGCTTAGCGCGAGGGGCTGGGCAGTATTTT.

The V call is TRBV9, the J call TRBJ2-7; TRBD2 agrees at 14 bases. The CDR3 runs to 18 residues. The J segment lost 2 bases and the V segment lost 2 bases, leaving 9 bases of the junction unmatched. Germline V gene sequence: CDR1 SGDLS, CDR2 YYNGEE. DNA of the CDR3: TGTGCCAGCAGCGTCTCGGGACTAGCGGGAGATGGGGCCTACGAGCAGTACTTC. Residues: CASSVSGLAGDGAYEQYF.

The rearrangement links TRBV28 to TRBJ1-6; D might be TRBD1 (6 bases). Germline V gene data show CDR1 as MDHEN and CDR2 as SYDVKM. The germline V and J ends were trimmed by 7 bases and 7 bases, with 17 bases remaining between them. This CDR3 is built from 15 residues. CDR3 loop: CASNRAPTTNSPLHF. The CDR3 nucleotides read TGTGCCAGCAACAGGGCCCCGACTACAAATTCACCCCTCCACTTT.

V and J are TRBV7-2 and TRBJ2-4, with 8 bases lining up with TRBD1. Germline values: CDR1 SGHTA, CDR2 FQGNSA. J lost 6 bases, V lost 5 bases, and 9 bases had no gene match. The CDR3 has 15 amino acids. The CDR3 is CASSKSRGPLNIQYF. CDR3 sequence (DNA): TGTGCCAGCAGCAAAAGCAGGGGGCCCCTAAACATTCAGTACTTC.

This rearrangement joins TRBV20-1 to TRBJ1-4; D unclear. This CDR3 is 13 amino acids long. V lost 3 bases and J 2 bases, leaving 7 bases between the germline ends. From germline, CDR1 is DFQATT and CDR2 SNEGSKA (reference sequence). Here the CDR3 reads CSASSATNEKLFF. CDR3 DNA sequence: TGCAGTGCTAGTTCCGCTACTAATGAAAAACTGTTTTTT.

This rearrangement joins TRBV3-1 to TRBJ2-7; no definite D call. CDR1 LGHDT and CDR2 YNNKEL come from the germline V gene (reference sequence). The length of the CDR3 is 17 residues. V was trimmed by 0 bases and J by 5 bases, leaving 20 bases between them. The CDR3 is CASSQDLGTATGNEQYF. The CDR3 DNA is TGTGCCAGCAGCCAAGATTTAGGTACAGCCACGGGCAACGAGCAGTACTTC.

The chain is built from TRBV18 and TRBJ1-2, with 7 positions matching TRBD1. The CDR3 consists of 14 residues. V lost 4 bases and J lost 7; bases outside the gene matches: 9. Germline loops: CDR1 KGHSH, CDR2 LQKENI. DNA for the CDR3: TGTGCCAGCTCACGAACAGGGGACGCTCGTGGCTACACCTTC. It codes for CASSRTGDARGYTF.

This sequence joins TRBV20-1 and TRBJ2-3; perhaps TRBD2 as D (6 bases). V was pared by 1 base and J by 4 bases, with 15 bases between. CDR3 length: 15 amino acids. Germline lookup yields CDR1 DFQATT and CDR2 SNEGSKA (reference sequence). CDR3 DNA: TGCAGTGCTAGAGTCCTGGGGGGTACCGCAGATACGCAGTATTTT. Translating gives CSARVLGGTADTQYF.

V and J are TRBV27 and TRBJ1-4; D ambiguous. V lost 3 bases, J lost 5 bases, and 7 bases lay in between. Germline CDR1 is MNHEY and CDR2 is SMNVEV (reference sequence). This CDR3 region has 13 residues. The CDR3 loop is CASSFRENEKLFF. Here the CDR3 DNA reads TGTGCCAGCAGTTTCCGCGAGAATGAAAAACTGTTTTTT.

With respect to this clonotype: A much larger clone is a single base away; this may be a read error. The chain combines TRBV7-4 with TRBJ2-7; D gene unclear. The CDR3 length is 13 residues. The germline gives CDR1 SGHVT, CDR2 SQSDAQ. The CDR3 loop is CASSPGSSYEQNF. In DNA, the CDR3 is TGTGCCAGCAGCCCCGGTAGTTCCTACGAGCAGAACTTC.

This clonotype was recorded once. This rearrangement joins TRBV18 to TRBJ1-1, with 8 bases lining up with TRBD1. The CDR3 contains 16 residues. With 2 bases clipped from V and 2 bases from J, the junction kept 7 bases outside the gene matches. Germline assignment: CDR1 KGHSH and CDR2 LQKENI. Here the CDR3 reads CASSPGQGQRNTEAFF. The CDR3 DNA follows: TGTGCCAGCTCACCAGGACAGGGCCAACGAAACACTGAAGCTTTCTTT.

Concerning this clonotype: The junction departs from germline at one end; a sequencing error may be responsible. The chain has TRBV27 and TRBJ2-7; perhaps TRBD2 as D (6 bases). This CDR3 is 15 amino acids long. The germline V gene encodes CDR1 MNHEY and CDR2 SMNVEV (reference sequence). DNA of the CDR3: TGTGCCAGCAGTCCCATCAGAAGCGGGCTTTACGTGCAGTACTTC. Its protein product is CASSPIRSGLYVQYF.

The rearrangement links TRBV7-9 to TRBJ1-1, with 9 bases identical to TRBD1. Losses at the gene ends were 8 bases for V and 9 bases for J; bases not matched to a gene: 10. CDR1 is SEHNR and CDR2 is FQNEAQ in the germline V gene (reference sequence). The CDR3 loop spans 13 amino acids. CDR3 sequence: CASVGWTGEKAFF. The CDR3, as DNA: TGTGCCAGCGTCGGATGGACAGGGGAAAAAGCTTTCTTT.

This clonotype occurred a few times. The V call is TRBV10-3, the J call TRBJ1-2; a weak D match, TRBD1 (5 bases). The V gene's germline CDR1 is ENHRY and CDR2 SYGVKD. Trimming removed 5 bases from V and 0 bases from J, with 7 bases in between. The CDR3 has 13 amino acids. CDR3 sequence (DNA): TGTGCCATCAGTTCAGGGACTAACTATGGCTACACCTTC. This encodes CAISSGTNYGYTF.